This TCR beta chain was sequenced in a study of a mutant IDH1 vaccine in newly diagnosed glioma. Study background: Beforehand, treatment had been radiotherapy, temozolomide, or both; the majority received both. General study results and limits: It seemed that pseudoprogression was not linked to changes in the top peripheral T cell clonotypes.

Worth noting for this clone: What it binds is unknown.

Time point meaning: baseline, week 1 (first vaccination visit). Treatment here: pre-vaccination baseline after standard-of-care therapy. The donor cohort comprised cases of new WHO grade 3 or 4 IDH1-mutant, ATRX-lost astrocytoma. V was clipped by 4 bases and J by 8 bases, with 9 bases between them. Per the germline V gene, CDR1 is SNHLY and CDR2 is FYNNEI. The CDR3 sequence is 11 residues long. Here immunoSEQ multiplex PCR was the method, and the copy in TCRdb shows in-frame clones only, minus some. The sample records over 14,000 clones, around 89% being singletons. V is TRBV2 and J is TRBJ2-7; no reliable D call. This specimen consisted of PBMCs, obtained from a glioma patient treated with radiotherapy, temozolomide or both. The clonotype was recovered from a woman between 35 and 50 years old with glioma. Some clones in this sample may be carry-over from other donors' samples. As DNA, the CDR3 is TGTGCCAGCAGTGGGAGCAGTAAGCAGTACTTC. Residues: CASSGSSKQYF. Complete variable domain (other parts from reference TRBV2 and TRBJ2-7): EPEVTQTPSHQVTQMGQEVILRCVPISNHLYFYWYRQILGQKVEFLVSFYNNEISEKSEIFDDQFSVERPDGSNFTLKIRSTKLEDSAMYFCASSGSSKQYFGPGTRLTVT.